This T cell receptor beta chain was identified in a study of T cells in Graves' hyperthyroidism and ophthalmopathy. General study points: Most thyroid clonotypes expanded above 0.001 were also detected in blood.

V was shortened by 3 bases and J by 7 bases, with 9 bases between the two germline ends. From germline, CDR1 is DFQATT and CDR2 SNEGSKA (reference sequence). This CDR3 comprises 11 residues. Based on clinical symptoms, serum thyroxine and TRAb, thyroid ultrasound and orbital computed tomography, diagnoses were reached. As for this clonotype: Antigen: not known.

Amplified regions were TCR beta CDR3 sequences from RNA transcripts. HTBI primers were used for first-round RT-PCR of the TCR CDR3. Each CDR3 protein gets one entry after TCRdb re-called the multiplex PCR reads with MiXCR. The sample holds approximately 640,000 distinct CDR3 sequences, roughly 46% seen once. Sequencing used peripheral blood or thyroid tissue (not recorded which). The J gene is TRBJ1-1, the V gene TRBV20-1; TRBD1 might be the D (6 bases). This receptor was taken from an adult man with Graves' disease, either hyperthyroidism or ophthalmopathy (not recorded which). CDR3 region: CSARGTNEAFF. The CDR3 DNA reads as TGCAGTGCTAGGGGGACAAATGAAGCTTTCTTT.